This T cell receptor (beta chain) was observed in a study of blood T cell repertoires in COVID-19. V was shortened by 7 bases and J by 8 bases, with 11 bases between the two germline ends. The CDR3 loop spans 11 amino acids. Germline CDR1 is PRHDT and CDR2 is FYEKMQ (reference sequence). This clone was counted between two and nine times. The protocol was immunoSEQ multiplex PCR, while the TCRdb copy is restricted to in-frame clones and leaves out a portion. The table has around 260,000 clones, 84% seen once. The chain links TRBV13 to TRBJ1-2; maybe TRBD1 (5 bases). Sequencing input: peripheral blood. This clonotype was obtained from a man aged 55 to 70 with acute or convalescent COVID-19. The DNA of the CDR3 is TGTGCCAGCACCTCTGCAGGGGGCTACACCTTC. Translated, it gives CASTSAGGYTF.